These 24 T cell receptor beta chains came from one sample sequenced in a study of tissue T cells after allogeneic stem cell transplantation (dated by TCRdb to between 2021 and 2022). Reading the label with the study, this specimen's time point is: mouse harvest day 7 after allogeneic transplant. Each mouse graft consisted of 10^7 T-cell-depleted bone marrow cells plus 10^6 splenic CD5+ T cells and was given by tail vein injection. Library generation was performed with the immunoSEQ multiplex PCR assay. TCRdb's version of the immuneACCESS table is confined to in-frame rearrangements and falls short of the full clone set. An unresolved V gene accounts for under half of the shortfall where checked; the remainder is of unknown origin. The sample contains thousands of clones, roughly 45% of them found a single time. The leading ten clones occupy around 2% of the sample. Sequenced material: skin. These receptors were obtained from a female BALB/c mouse given C57BL/6 T cells with graft-versus-host disease after an allogeneic hematopoietic cell transplant.

To note about this clone: Gene labels here are mouse ones. The read comes to an end 1 residue before the CDR3 does, leaving the germline J gene to fill in the end. The chain uses TRBV23 and TRBJ2-5; the D segment call TRBD1 is taken from the table without a DNA check. Looked up from germline, CDR1 is KGHTA and CDR2 is FQNQQP. This CDR3 comprises 16 residues. The CDR3 loop is CSSSQMGQGRQDTQYF. Partial CDR3 DNA: TGCTCCAGCAGTCAAATGGGACAGGGAAGGCAAGACACCCAGTAC.

This clone was found a few times. Genes and germline are mouse. The read stops 1 residue short of the end of the CDR3; the missing end is completed from the germline J gene. The V and J genes are TRBV1 and TRBJ1-2; D is unclear. The CDR3 has 13 residues. V was pared by 3 bases and J by 1 base, with 6 bases between. CDR1 is NSQYPW and CDR2 is LRSPGD in the germline V gene (reference sequence). The CDR3 loop reads CTCSALKNSDYTF. The sequenced part of the CDR3 DNA is TGCACCTGCAGTGCCCTCAAAAACTCCGACTACACC.

With respect to this clone: Gene names and germline match the mouse. The CDR3 extends 1 residue past the end of the read, so its final part is completed from the germline J gene. This rearrangement joins TRBV26 to TRBJ2-5; 10 bases are a match to TRBD1. The CDR3 has 15 residues. The germline CDR1 and CDR2 sequences are KGHPV and FQNQEV (reference sequence). J lost 6 bases, V lost 2 bases, and 5 bases had no gene match. CDR3 bases read: TGTGCCAGCAGTCTGCCCCGGGGACAGGGGGACACCCAGTAC. Its translation: CASSLPRGQGDTQY. The complete CDR3 reads CASSLPRGQGDTQYF.

Comment on this clone: Gene names follow the mouse nomenclature. The read falls 1 residue short of the CDR3 end, and the missing part is taken from the germline J gene. This chain connects TRBV12-2 to TRBJ2-5, with 14 bases that match TRBD2. The V and J ends lost 2 bases and 2 bases, in that order; junction bases with no gene match: 5. This CDR3 spans 17 amino acids. Germline V gene lookup returns CDR1 SGHLS and CDR2 HYDKME. The CDR3 reads CASSPGLGGRGQDTQYF. The DNA read from the CDR3 is TGTGCCAGCTCTCCGGGACTGGGGGGGCGCGGCCAAGACACCCAGTAC.

Worth noting for this clone: Germline and genes here are mouse. The read halts 1 residue ahead of the CDR3 end, with the missing end drawn from the germline J gene. The chain employs TRBV26 and TRBJ1-4, with D possibly TRBD1 on 6 matching bases. This CDR3 is built from 14 residues. The V gene's germline CDR1 is KGHPV and CDR2 FQNQEV (reference sequence). Trimming removed 4 bases at V and 4 bases at J, with 10 bases between. The CDR3 DNA, read in part, is TGTGCCAGCAGTCCAGGGGATCTCAACGAAAGATTATTT. Its protein product is CASSPGDLNERLF. The CDR3 in its entirety is CASSPGDLNERLFF.

This clone was detected a few times. Mouse gene names and germline throughout. The read halts 1 residue ahead of the CDR3 end, with the missing end drawn from the germline J gene. The chain carries TRBV2 and TRBJ2-1; the D gene is possibly TRBD1 (5 bases). In germline, CDR1 is LGHNA, CDR2 YSYQKL. Between the trimmed V and J ends, which lost 0 bases and 1 base, there was a span of 7 bases. This CDR3 spans 15 amino acids. The CDR3 DNA, read in part, is TGTGCCAGCAGCCAAGAAGACAGAAACTATGCTGAGCAGTTC. The encoded protein is CASSQEDRNYAEQF. The whole CDR3 sequence reads CASSQEDRNYAEQFF.

About this clone: Gene names and germline match the mouse. The DNA ends 1 residue before the CDR3 does, and the rest of the CDR3 is filled in from the germline J gene. The chain employs TRBV26 and TRBJ2-4; D uncertain. V lost 2 bases, J lost 1 base, and 10 bases lay in between. The CDR3 totals 15 residues. The germline V gene has CDR1 KGHPV and CDR2 FQNQEV (reference sequence). Incomplete CDR3 DNA: TGTGCCAGCAGTCTGATAGGGAAGGGTCAAAACACCTTGTAC. Its translation: CASSLIGKGQNTLY. The CDR3, in full, reads CASSLIGKGQNTLYF.

This clone is medium-sized by share. Mouse germline and gene names are used. The read ends 1 residue before the CDR3 terminus; that terminus is restored from the germline J gene. The chain has TRBV26 and TRBJ2-1; 8 nucleotides match TRBD1. The CDR3 length is 15 residues. Germline CDR1 KGHPV, CDR2 FQNQEV (reference sequence). With V trimmed by 2 bases and J by 0 bases, 0 bases remained unmatched. The CDR3 bases that were read are TGTGCCAGCAGTCTGACAGGGGGTAACTATGCTGAGCAGTTC. Translated: CASSLTGGNYAEQF. The full CDR3 protein reads CASSLTGGNYAEQFF.

By share, this clone counts as medium-sized. These gene names are mouse names. The read terminates 1 residue before the CDR3 end, so the remaining end is supplied by the germline J gene. V and J are TRBV13-1 and TRBJ2-7; D gene unclear. The V and J ends lost 0 bases and 6 bases respectively, with 7 bases between them. Germline CDR1 is NSHNY and CDR2 is SYGAGN. CDR3 length: 12 amino acids. The CDR3 sequence: CASSDAYFEQYF. CDR3 bases read: TGTGCCAGCAGTGATGCATACTTTGAACAGTAC.

This clone occurred a few times. The genes and germline here are from mouse. The CDR3 is cut off 1 residue early in the read; its end comes from the germline J gene. The rearrangement uses TRBV16 and TRBJ2-3, with 8 bases identical to TRBD2. The germline CDR1 and CDR2 sequences are SGHSA and FRNQAP. V gave up 3 bases and J gave up 4 bases; unmatched junction bases: 3. The CDR3 loop spans 14 amino acids. The CDR3 loop reads CASSLGGRPETLYF. The CDR3 bases that were read are TGTGCAAGCAGCTTGGGGGGGCGCCCAGAAACGCTGTAT.

Comment on this clone: Any gene name here is a mouse gene name. Read data end 1 residue before the CDR3 end; the end is taken from the germline J gene. This chain links TRBV3 with TRBJ2-7; 7 bases align to TRBD1. Germline V gives CDR1 SNHLY, CDR2 FYNGKV (reference sequence). V was clipped by 5 bases and J by 4 bases; unmatched bases: 5. The CDR3 runs to 13 residues. The CDR3 reads CASSPRQGYEQYF. The sequenced CDR3 bases are TGTGCCAGCAGCCCACGACAGGGTTATGAACAGTAC.

About this clone: Gene labels here are mouse ones. The read ends 1 residue early relative to the CDR3; the germline J gene fills the gap. The V and J genes are TRBV13-1 and TRBJ1-1, with TRBD1 as a possible D gene (6 bases). The CDR3 loop spans 14 amino acids. CDR1 NSHNY and CDR2 SYGAGN come from the germline V gene. V dropped 4 bases and J dropped 3 bases, with 13 bases sitting between them. The CDR3 DNA, read in part, is TGTGCCAGCAGTCCACTCAGGGGAGACACAGAAGTCTTC. This gives the protein CASSPLRGDTEVF. In full, the CDR3 is CASSPLRGDTEVFF.

This clone was seen a few times. Gene names refer to mouse genes. The CDR3 extends 1 residue past the end of the read, so its final part is completed from the germline J gene. The chain uses TRBV26 and TRBJ2-3, with D unclear. Trimming pared 0 bases from V and 1 base from J, leaving 11 bases between. The germline CDR1 and CDR2 sequences are KGHPV and FQNQEV (reference sequence). The CDR3 loop spans 16 amino acids. The DNA read from the CDR3 is TGTGCCAGCAGTCTGTCGACTTGGTATGGTGCAGAAACGCTGTAT. It translates to CASSLSTWYGAETLY. The whole CDR3 is CASSLSTWYGAETLYF.

A note on this clone: Gene names follow the mouse nomenclature. The CDR3 end is not reached by the read, which stops 1 residue before it; the germline J gene fills it in. The chain couples TRBV31 to TRBJ1-1; 9 nucleotides match TRBD1. Germline-derived CDR1 and CDR2 are GKSSPN and SITVG. The CDR3 is 15 residues long. The ends lost 2 bases at V and 0 bases at J; junction bases unmatched: 4. The CDR3 sequence is CAWSIRTGANTEVFF. The sequenced part of the CDR3 DNA is TGTGCCTGGAGTATCAGGACAGGGGCAAACACAGAAGTCTTC.

This clone has only a few counts. Gene names and germline refer to mouse. The read is 1 residue too short to cover the CDR3 end, so that end is filled in from the germline J gene. V usage is TRBV16 and J usage is TRBJ2-7; 9 bases are shared with TRBD2. V lost 2 bases, J lost 4 bases, and 3 bases stayed unmatched. CDR3 length: 14 amino acids. The V gene's germline CDR1 is SGHSA and CDR2 FRNQAP. CDR3 bases read: TGTGCAAGCAGCTTATTGGGGGGGCCGTATGAACAGTAC. Translating gives CASSLLGGPYEQY. The CDR3 in full is CASSLLGGPYEQYF.

A word on this clone: Genes here carry mouse names. CDR3: CASSLEQVPQYF. CDR3 DNA, as far as it was read: TGTGCAAGCAGCTTAGAACAGGTCCCCCAGTAC. This rearrangement joins TRBV16 to TRBJ2-5; a weak D match, TRBD1 (5 bases). From the germline J gene comes the end of the CDR3, since the read stops 1 residue before it. The CDR3 covers 12 residues. The ends were cut back, 0 bases at V and 10 bases at J, with 8 bases in the middle. The germline CDR1 and CDR2 sequences are SGHSA and FRNQAP.

Details on this clone: The gene names given are mouse names. The read is 1 residue too short to cover the CDR3 end, so that end is filled in from the germline J gene. Distinct nucleotide sequences in the sample also encode this CDR3. The V and J genes are TRBV26 and TRBJ1-1; 9 nucleotides align to TRBD1. Germline V CDR1 and CDR2: KGHPV, FQNQEV (reference sequence). Trimming removed 6 bases from V and 3 bases from J; junction bases left unmatched: 2. The CDR3 has 13 residues. Partial CDR3 DNA: TGTGCCAGCAGCCGGGACAGGGACACAGAAGTCTTC. It yields the protein CASSRDRDTEVF. The whole CDR3 reads CASSRDRDTEVFF.

Worth noting for this clone: The genes and germline here are from mouse. The missing CDR3 end, 1 residue past where the read stops, is filled in from the germline J gene. This chain joins TRBV15 and TRBJ1-4; D not certain. In germline, CDR1 is SGHND, CDR2 FRSKSL. The length of the CDR3 is 13 residues. Trimming stripped 5 bases from V and 3 bases from J, with 7 bases between. The CDR3 reads CASSPRANERLFF. CDR3 DNA (partial): TGTGCCAGCAGTCCCCGGGCCAACGAAAGATTATTT.

This clone was seen a handful of times. Here the gene names and germline are mouse. The observed sequence ends 1 residue before the CDR3 terminus, with the missing tail filled in from the germline J gene. The chain couples TRBV13-2 to TRBJ1-2, with 10 bases identical to TRBD1. The CDR3 has 14 amino acids. The germline V gene has CDR1 NNHNN and CDR2 SYGAGS (reference sequence). The J segment lost 6 bases and the V segment lost 0 bases, leaving 2 bases of the junction unmatched. The CDR3 DNA, read in part, is TGTGCCAGCGGTGATGCAGACAGGGGGCCCGACTACACC. It encodes CASGDADRGPDYT. The CDR3 reads in full as CASGDADRGPDYTF.

Notes on this clone: Mouse names are used for the genes. The read terminates 1 residue before the CDR3 end, so the remaining end is supplied by the germline J gene. The rearrangement links TRBV3 to TRBJ2-2; TRBD2 matches 10 bases. Germline V gene data show CDR1 as SNHLY and CDR2 as FYNGKV (reference sequence). The CDR3 has 15 amino acids. V lost 6 bases to trimming and J lost 4 bases; unmatched junction nucleotides: 5. CDR3 protein: CASSSDWGSTGQLYF. The sequenced CDR3 bases are TGTGCCAGCAGTTCGGACTGGGGGAGCACCGGGCAGCTCTAC.

This clone is termed medium-sized. Gene and germline names: mouse. Read sequence stops 1 residue before the CDR3 end, and the germline J gene provides the missing end. The chain has TRBV13-3 and TRBJ1-6, with 11 positions matching TRBD1. TRBJ1-6 is annotated as an ORF whose role is uncertain. The germline gives CDR1 NNHDY, CDR2 SYVADS. The J segment lost 2 bases and the V segment lost 5 bases, leaving 3 bases of the junction unmatched. The CDR3 totals 16 residues. The covered CDR3 bases are TGTGCCAGCAGCCCGGGACAGGGGGCCTATAATTCGCCCCTCTAC. Translation gives CASSPGQGAYNSPLY. The entire CDR3 protein reads CASSPGQGAYNSPLYF.

A word on this clone: The genes and germline here are from mouse. The DNA ends 1 residue before the CDR3 does, and the rest of the CDR3 is filled in from the germline J gene. This rearrangement joins TRBV16 to TRBJ1-1; 9 bases are a match to TRBD1. CDR1 is SGHSA, CDR2 FRNQAP, per germline. Trimming took 2 bases from V and 1 from J; bases not matched to a gene: 2. The CDR3 loop spans 15 amino acids. CDR3 sequence reads: CASSLTGGGNTEVFF. The CDR3 bases that were read are TGTGCAAGCAGCTTAACAGGGGGCGGGAACACAGAAGTCTTC.

About this clone: Germline and genes here are mouse. Coverage ceases 1 residue before the CDR3 finishes, and the germline J gene fills in the end. V and J are TRBV26 and TRBJ2-2; D call uncertain. The CDR3 covers 14 residues. Germline loops: CDR1 KGHPV, CDR2 FQNQEV (reference sequence). Trimming took 6 bases from V and 0 from J, leaving 8 bases between them. CDR3 sequence reads: CASRRTTNTGQLYF. The CDR3 DNA, read in part, is TGTGCCAGCAGGAGGACGACAAACACCGGGCAGCTCTAC. The full variable domain, completed using reference TRBV26 and TRBJ2-2, is NSKVIQTPRYLVKGQGQKAKMRCIPEKGHPVVFWYQQNKNNEFKFLINFQNQEVLQQIDMTEKRFSAECPSNSPCSLEIQSSEAGDSALYLCASRRTTNTGQLYFGEGSKLTVL.

Comment on this clone: Mouse gene names apply. With the read ending 1 residue before the CDR3 end, the germline J gene is used to fill in that end. The V call is TRBV26, the J call TRBJ1-3, with 7 bases that match TRBD1. The V gene end was trimmed by 0 bases and the J gene end by 3 bases; junction bases not matched to a gene: 2. This CDR3 spans 15 amino acids. The V gene's germline CDR1 is KGHPV and CDR2 FQNQEV (reference sequence). CDR3 loop: CASSLSGGGGNTLYF. CDR3 DNA (partial): TGTGCCAGCAGTCTGTCAGGGGGCGGTGGAAATACGCTCTAT.